What follows are 6 T cell receptor beta chains derived from one specimen sequenced in a study of T cells in Graves' hyperthyroidism and ophthalmopathy (dated by TCRdb to between 2017 and 2020). Libraries came from multiplex PCR. The instrument given in TCRdb is Illumina HiSeq 2000. The TCR beta CDR3 regions were amplified from RNA transcripts. For the first round of RT-PCR on the TCR CDR3, the HTBI primer set was used together with the Qiagen OneStep RT-PCR kit. TCRdb itself trimmed the public reads at Q25 with fastp, ran MiXCR and retained productive beta chains. Rows merge per CDR3 protein into single entries with the most common DNA and genes. The sample yields about 620,000 distinct CDR3 sequences; roughly 17% were counted once. The ten biggest clones cover 3.5% to 4% of the sample. Sequenced input: blood. The source of these receptors is a woman aged 25-40 years with Graves' hyperthyroidism.

This clonotype was observed at least ten times. The chain carries TRBV7-2 and TRBJ2-7, with D possibly TRBD1 on 5 matching bases. Germline lookup yields CDR1 SGHTA and CDR2 FQGNSA. Trimming pared 8 bases from V and 3 bases from J, leaving 17 bases between. CDR3 length: 14 amino acids. CDR3 region: CASALDYRGYEQYF. The CDR3 coding sequence is TGTGCCAGCGCGTTAGATTATAGGGGCTACGAGCAGTACTTC.

This clonotype was observed a few times. The chain has TRBV2 and TRBJ1-4; no definite D call. The germline V gene has CDR1 SNHLY and CDR2 FYNNEI. V was shortened by 1 base and J by 3 bases, with 9 bases between the two germline ends. This CDR3 has 15 amino acids. DNA of the CDR3: TGTGCCAGCAGTGAAGAAGGCAGCCCTAATGAAAAACTGTTTTTT. Protein: CASSEEGSPNEKLFF.

This clonotype was counted at least ten times. DNA for the CDR3: TGTGCCACCTCGACAGGGGCAGTAGGGACTAATGAAAAACTGTTTTTT. Its translation: CATSTGAVGTNEKLFF. The V gene is TRBV28, the J gene TRBJ1-4, with 8 bases matching TRBD1. The germline gives CDR1 MDHEN, CDR2 SYDVKM. Germline trimming cut 10 bases from V and 2 bases from J; bases unmatched to any gene: 12. The CDR3 is 16 amino acids.

A few counts support this clonotype. V is TRBV5-8 and J is TRBJ2-3; D gene ambiguous. The germline CDR1 and CDR2 sequences are SGHTS and YDEGEE. Between the trimmed V and J ends, which lost 0 bases and 3 bases, there was a span of 17 bases. The CDR3 covers 17 residues. CDR3 region: CASSLELAAPRTDTQYF. For the CDR3, the DNA is TGTGCCAGCAGCTTGGAGTTGGCCGCGCCGAGGACAGATACGCAGTATTTT.

This clonotype has at least ten counts. The chain carries TRBV28 and TRBJ2-7; TRBD1 might be the D (6 bases). This CDR3 has 15 residues. Per germline, CDR1 MDHEN and CDR2 SYDVKM. V was shortened by 5 bases and J by 0 bases, with 14 bases between the two germline ends. This CDR3 reads CASSARQASSYEQYF. In nucleotides, the CDR3 is TGTGCCAGCAGTGCCCGACAGGCAAGCTCCTACGAGCAGTACTTC.

At least ten counts were recorded for this clonotype. The chain is built from TRBV28 and TRBJ1-5, with D tentatively TRBD1 (6 bases). Germline loops: CDR1 MDHEN, CDR2 SYDVKM. This CDR3 is built from 14 residues. With 6 bases removed from V and 3 bases from J, the gap between germline ends came to 12 bases. The CDR3 loop is CASRPQGLNQPQHF. The CDR3 region has the DNA TGTGCCAGCAGACCACAGGGCCTCAATCAGCCCCAGCATTTT.